This entry concerns a single T cell receptor (beta chain). Excluded were patients having autoimmune disease history or systemic immunosuppression. V was clipped by 5 bases and J by 1 base, with 11 bases between them. The CDR3 runs to 14 residues. CDR1 is LNHDA, CDR2 SQIVND, per germline (reference sequence). This record comes from a study of OX40 agonist ivuxolimab in advanced cancers. Looking at the study overall: Ivuxolimab doses were 0.01, 0.1, 0.3, 1.5, 3 or 10 mg/kg every 2 weeks. Prior therapy, whether anti-PD-1, anti-PD-L1 or anti-CTLA-4, was allowed, and 40% had some.

Sequencing used immunoSEQ multiplex PCR; TCRdb keeps in-frame clones, though not all of them. The sample lists tens of thousands of clones; about nine tenths were seen once. Sequencing was performed on CD4+ or CD8+ T cells sorted from blood, taken in a trial of the OX40 agonist ivuxolimab. The source is an adult with an advanced solid tumor such as melanoma, head and neck, liver or kidney cancer. The chain employs TRBV19 and TRBJ1-2; perhaps TRBD1 as D (6 bases). The CDR3 reads CASSFRDINYGYTF. The DNA for the CDR3 is TGTGCCAGTAGTTTTCGGGACATTAACTATGGCTACACCTTC.